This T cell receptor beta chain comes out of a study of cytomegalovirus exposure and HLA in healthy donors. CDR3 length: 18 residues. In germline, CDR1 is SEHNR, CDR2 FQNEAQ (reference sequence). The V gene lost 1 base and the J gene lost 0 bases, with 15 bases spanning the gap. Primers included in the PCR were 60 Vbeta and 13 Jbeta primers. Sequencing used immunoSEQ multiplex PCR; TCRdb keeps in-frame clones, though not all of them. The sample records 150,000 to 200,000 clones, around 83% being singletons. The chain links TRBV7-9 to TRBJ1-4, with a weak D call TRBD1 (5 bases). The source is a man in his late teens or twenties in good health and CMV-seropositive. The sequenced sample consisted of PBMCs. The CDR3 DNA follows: TGTGCCAGCAGCTTAGAGGACCACAGGCGGACAACTAATGAAAAACTGTTTTTT. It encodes CASSLEDHRRTTNEKLFF.